This T cell receptor beta chain was found in a study of CD8 T cells in ankylosing spondylitis. This clonotype was seen a handful of times. Trimming took 4 bases from V and 5 from J, leaving 8 bases between them. The CDR3 covers 13 residues. In germline, CDR1 is SGHVS, CDR2 FQNEAQ. TCRdb re-derived calls from the 5' RACE reads in MiXCR, one entry per CDR3 protein. Found here are 250,000 to 350,000 distinct CDR3 sequences, less than 25% of them singletons; the top ten hold 3.5% to 4.5%. The rearrangement links TRBV7-8 to TRBJ2-2; the D call may be TRBD1 or TRBD2 (5 bases each). This TCR derives from a female donor with ankylosing spondylitis or in good health (not recorded which). The sample consisted of blood, either unsorted or a sorted T cell fraction (not recorded which). CDR3 coding DNA: TGTGCCAGCAGCTCTGGGACGACCGGGGAGCTGTTTTTT. Translating it yields CASSSGTTGELFF.